These 29 T cell receptor beta chains share one sample of origin, sequenced in a study of T cell clusters in autoimmune cytopenias. TRB rearrangements were amplified by touch-down multiplex PCR with mixed TRB-A/B primers. TCRdb re-called the multiplex PCR reads; one entry per CDR3 protein, DNA not given. The sample table sets out more than 7,500 distinct CDR3 sequences. Each sample's input was 200 to 250 ng genomic DNA, approximately 37,500 genome equivalents. Material for sequencing was peripheral blood. All receptors derive from a human donor with an autoimmune cytopenia or autoimmune hepatitis (not recorded which).

This chain's CDR3 is CASSLTSAGELFF. V usage is TRBV5-5 and J usage is TRBJ2-2. Germline assignment: CDR1 SGHKS and CDR2 YYEKEE (reference sequence). The CDR3 runs 13 residues.

The chain has TRBV6-1 and TRBJ2-1; the TRBD1 assignment by TCRdb is unverifiable without DNA. CDR1 and CDR2 from the germline V gene are MNHNS and SASEGT. This CDR3 is 16 amino acids long. This chain's CDR3 is CASSGATGLAVNEQFF.

This sequence joins TRBV20-1 and TRBJ2-1. The CDR3 extends over 14 amino acids. CDR1 is DFQATT, CDR2 SNEGSKA, per germline (reference sequence). This CDR3 is CSAREGSSYNEQFF.

Frequency places this clonotype as medium-sized. This chain links TRBV6-1 with TRBJ2-7; the D gene TCRdb calls, TRBD1, cannot be checked with no DNA. This CDR3 spans 15 amino acids. CDR1 is MNHNS and CDR2 is SASEGT in the germline V gene. CDR3: CASSEGSRILYEQYF.

This clonotype registers medium-sized by frequency. The chain is built from TRBV5-4 and TRBJ1-2; TCRdb lists TRBD1, though no DNA is available to test this call. Germline-derived CDR1 and CDR2 are SGHNT and YYREEE (reference sequence). There are 12 residues in the CDR3. The chain's CDR3 is CASSLWTAYHTF.

V gene TRBV20-1 combines with J gene TRBJ2-7; TCRdb returns TRBD1, unconfirmable since there is no DNA. The CDR3 loop spans 12 amino acids. Germline V gives CDR1 DFQATT, CDR2 SNEGSKA (reference sequence). The CDR3 sequence: CSALQGPYEQYF.

This clonotype registers medium-sized by frequency. V and J are TRBV6-5 and TRBJ1-4; the TCRdb call, TRBD1, lacks DNA for checking. CDR3 length equals 16 residues. The germline CDR1 and CDR2 sequences are MNHEY and SVGAGI. The CDR3 protein is CASSYRVGQGGEKLFF.

This clonotype is classed as medium-sized (0.01 to 0.1%) by frequency. The chain joins TRBV27 to TRBJ1-1; without DNA, the TCRdb call of TRBD1 cannot be checked. CDR1 and CDR2 from the germline V gene are MNHEY and SMNVEV (reference sequence). This CDR3 is 14 amino acids long. CDR3 amino acids: CASSPRTGDLEAFF.

V is TRBV12-3 or TRBV12-4 and J is TRBJ2-3; TCRdb calls TRBD2, which cannot be checked without DNA. The CDR3 loop spans 17 amino acids. The chain's CDR3 is CASSFLSLAGAGDTQYF.

This clonotype ranks as medium-sized in terms of frequency. The rearrangement joins TRBV7-6 to TRBJ2-7; TCRdb gives TRBD2 as the D gene, but with no DNA this cannot be confirmed. The CDR3 is 15 residues long. Germline CDR1 SGHVS, CDR2 FNYEAQ. The CDR3 region is CASSLEEGTLYEQYF.

By frequency, this clonotype is medium-sized. V and J are TRBV30 and TRBJ1-5. In germline, CDR1 is GTSNPN, CDR2 SVGIG (reference sequence). The length of the CDR3 is 13 residues. CDR3 protein: CAWSDGVSQPQHF.

This clonotype is classed as medium-sized by frequency. This chain connects TRBV6-5 to TRBJ2-4. The CDR3 totals 17 residues. Germline assignment: CDR1 MNHEY and CDR2 SVGAGI. CDR3: CASSIRTVDVAKNIQYF.

V and J are TRBV19 and TRBJ1-5; TCRdb returns TRBD1, unconfirmable since there is no DNA. This CDR3 comprises 17 residues. In germline, CDR1 is LNHDA, CDR2 SQIVND (reference sequence). The CDR3 sequence: CASTPVDRGISNQPQHF.

V gene TRBV6-6 combines with J gene TRBJ1-5; TCRdb's D gene call, TRBD1, goes unchecked for lack of DNA. This CDR3 comprises 14 residues. Germline V CDR1 and CDR2: MNHNY, SVGAGI (reference sequence). The CDR3 sequence: CASSTGQANQPQHF.

Considering frequency, this clonotype is medium-sized. This chain connects TRBV27 to TRBJ2-3. This CDR3 region has 13 residues. The germline V gene encodes CDR1 MNHEY and CDR2 SMNVEV (reference sequence). CDR3 loop: CASSFSASDTQYF.

The chain couples TRBV6-5 to TRBJ2-7; the D call of TRBD2 rests on TCRdb alone, since no DNA is present to check it. The CDR3 loop spans 15 amino acids. Germline loops: CDR1 MNHEY, CDR2 SVGAGI. CDR3 sequence reads: CASSEGGGAVYEQYF.

This clonotype is labeled medium-sized based on frequency. The V and J genes are TRBV6-5 and TRBJ2-6. The CDR3 sequence is 17 residues long. The germline gives CDR1 MNHEY, CDR2 SVGAGI. This CDR3 reads CASSYSMGPSGANVLTF.

By frequency, this clonotype registers medium-sized. V usage is TRBV11-1 and J usage is TRBJ1-2; lacking DNA, the TRBD1 call made by TCRdb goes unchecked. From germline, CDR1 is SGHAT and CDR2 FQDESV (reference sequence). The CDR3 length is 14 residues. The CDR3 reads CASTPGRETDGYTF.

The chain has TRBV18 and TRBJ1-1. Germline V gene sequence: CDR1 KGHSH, CDR2 LQKENI. This CDR3 comprises 14 residues. CDR3 sequence reads: CASSPQAHNTEAFF.

By frequency, this clonotype is medium-sized. The chain employs TRBV27 and TRBJ2-5; the TRBD1 assignment by TCRdb is unverifiable without DNA. CDR3 length: 14 residues. Germline V gene data show CDR1 as MNHEY and CDR2 as SMNVEV (reference sequence). The CDR3 sequence: CASSAWDRGETQYF.

Considering frequency, this clonotype is medium-sized. This sequence joins TRBV19 and TRBJ1-1. The germline V gene has CDR1 LNHDA and CDR2 SQIVND (reference sequence). The CDR3 consists of 14 residues. CDR3 sequence: CASSMQSMNTEAFF. The variable domain in full, completed from reference TRBV19 and TRBJ1-1, reads DGGITQSPKYLFRKEGQNVTLSCEQNLNHDAMYWYRQDPGQGLRLIYYSQIVNDFQKGDIAEGYSVSREKKESFPLTVTSAQKNPTAFYLCASSMQSMNTEAFFGQGTRLTVV.

This chain joins TRBV15 and TRBJ2-7. The CDR3 sequence is 15 residues long. Germline V gene lookup returns CDR1 LNHNV and CDR2 YYDKDF (reference sequence). This CDR3 reads CATSRADRRSYEQYF.

CDR3 amino acids: CASTPAYSSYNSPLHF. V usage is TRBV6-5 and J usage is TRBJ1-6; without DNA, the TCRdb call of TRBD1 cannot be checked. CDR1 is MNHEY and CDR2 is SVGAGI in the germline V gene. The CDR3 consists of 16 residues.

This chain joins TRBV11-2 and TRBJ2-5; TCRdb outputs TRBD1, but without DNA this stays unchecked. The germline CDR1 and CDR2 sequences are SGHAT and FQNNGV. The CDR3 runs 13 residues. Here the CDR3 reads CASSPDRQETQYF.

This clonotype is labeled medium-sized based on frequency. The chain couples TRBV5-6 to TRBJ1-4. Germline CDR1 reads SGHDT; CDR2 reads YYEEEE. The CDR3 extends over 15 amino acids. The CDR3 sequence: CASSPDGVGNEKLFF. The entire variable domain, with the rest obtained from reference TRBV5-6 and TRBJ1-4, is as follows: DAGVTQSPTHLIKTRGQQVTLRCSPKSGHDTVSWYQQALGQGPQFIFQYYEEEERQRGNFPDRFSGHQFPNYSSELNVNALLLGDSALYLCASSPDGVGNEKLFFGSGTQLSVL.

This clonotype is called medium-sized (0.01 to 0.1%) based on its frequency. The genes are TRBV19 and TRBJ2-1. Looked up from germline, CDR1 is LNHDA and CDR2 is SQIVND (reference sequence). The CDR3 spans 13 residues. CDR3 protein: CASSIVTYNEQFF.

The chain uses TRBV19 and TRBJ1-1. Germline V gene data show CDR1 as LNHDA and CDR2 as SQIVND (reference sequence). CDR3 length: 14 residues. The CDR3 sequence: CASSIQARSTEAFF.

This sequence joins TRBV4-2 and TRBJ2-2; TCRdb names TRBD1, which stays unverified in the absence of DNA. CDR1 LGHNA and CDR2 YNFKEQ come from the germline V gene. The CDR3 is made up of 14 amino acids. The CDR3 is CASSPLGRTGELFF.

The V gene is TRBV13, the J gene TRBJ2-6; checking the TCRdb D call of TRBD1 is not possible without DNA. The CDR3 extends over 16 amino acids. The V gene's germline CDR1 is PRHDT and CDR2 FYEKMQ (reference sequence). The CDR3 sequence is CASRDRVSSGANVLTF.